This TCR beta chain was sequenced in a study of tumor-infiltrating lymphocytes in primary liver carcinoma (dated by TCRdb to the late 2010s). In the study overall: Surgical resection was performed in China between November 2015 and early 2016 on roughly 5 patients with histopathologically diagnosed primary liver carcinoma. Hepatocellular carcinoma (four) or combined HCC and intrahepatic cholangiocarcinoma (one) was present in the five patients, who were three men and two women aged 30 to 69 years. The five patients had tumors of stage T1-T3 N0M0, with maximum diameters ranging from about 4 to 11 cm. Samples yielded roughly 3.65 to 7.5 million productive TCRbeta reads; read depth did not differ significantly between tissue types. TCRbeta repertoire sequencing, expression microarrays and whole-exome sequencing were combined in the study across five regions of each liver tumor, with adjacent normal tissue and blood also included. TCRbeta repertoire sequencing covered 35 specimens from 5 patients: some 25 tumor regions, 5 adjacent noncancerous liver tissues and 5 peripheral blood samples. High reproducibility was observed for the technical replicate repertoires, with mean shared-clone rates roughly 0.92 and correlation coefficients above 0.98. The full study reports these points: Only the TCR beta chain was sequenced, so true repertoire diversity is likely underestimated because unpaired alpha chains were not captured. The top 250 clones made up a significantly larger repertoire fraction in tumors than in blood (p = 0.039). Because the samples were bulk and unsorted, CD4+ and CD8+ T cell repertoires could not be compared. Only a few patients were included in the study, and the authors note that the findings should be validated in a larger study. Consistent with antigen-driven expansion, pairs of tumor regions showed higher repertoire overlap (mean around 36%) than either tumor-adjacent pairs (approximately 17%) or tumor-blood pairs (approximately 14%).

CDR1 and CDR2 are drawn from the germline V gene: MNHEY, SVGAGI. There are 13 amino acids in the CDR3, from cysteine to phenylalanine inclusive. The entry retains the CDR3 DNA only, 39 bases that are in frame from base 1. Points on this clonotype: Its cognate antigen has yet to be identified. One base away lies a much larger clone, so this may be a sequencing read error.

Starting from about 500 ng total RNA, TCRbeta-specific cDNA was produced by reverse transcription with a constant-region primer and ProtoScript II reverse transcriptase. TCRbeta libraries were built with three nested multiplex PCR rounds, a slightly modified ARM-PCR procedure. Each of the first two PCR rounds ran for around 10 cycles using multiplex TRBV1-TRBV30 forward primers together with a Cbeta reverse primer. Sample barcodes and Illumina adapters were added in a final 25-cycle PCR with Deep VentR polymerase. Before sequencing, amplicons of 200-500 bp were purified from gel using a QIAquick gel extraction kit. TCRbeta amplicons were sequenced on an Illumina HiSeq 2500 with 250-bp paired-end reads. As for the authors' bioinformatics: Trimmomatic v0.33 was used to quality-trim the reads, and FLASH v1.2.11 was used to merge paired reads so that full CDR3 sequences could be recovered. MiGEC v1.2.1b assigned V, D and J germline segments to the rearranged TCRbeta sequences. Clonotype statistics, along with Shannon-Wiener diversity indices, were calculated using VDJtools v1.0.0. Except for diversity analysis, only the 250 most abundant clonotypes of each sample were used in subsequent analyses to reduce sampling bias. Using fastp at Q25 and MiXCR, TCRdb reprocessed the public reads and kept productive beta chains. Identical CDR3 proteins give one entry, which carries the most common genes and DNA. It is TCRdb's table, rather than the study itself, that gives the V and J calls and clone size. The table for this sample lists fewer than 350,000 distinct CDR3 sequences; approximately 64% of them were counted only once. The top ten clonotypes cover 5% to 6.5% of the sample.

TRIzol reagent was used to extract blood RNA from unsorted whole blood, while the DNeasy Blood & Tissue kit provided the germline DNA. Patients had chronic HBV infection and were treatment-naive at sampling. Roughly 3.9 milliliters of peripheral blood were collected into K2EDTA tubes before surgery. The sample taken for sequencing was peripheral blood. The receptor's source is a man in his forties or fifties with primary liver carcinoma and hepatitis B virus infection. This sequence uses TRBV6-5 and TRBJ1-2, with the D gene too uncertain to name. The CDR3 here reads CASSRDAVDGYSF. The bases read TGTGCCAGCAGTAGAGACGCTGTCGATGGCTACAGCTTC.